This TCR beta chain derives from a study of beta chain features in type 1 diabetes. Study-wide findings and caveats: TCRB CDR3s from Type 1 diabetes patients were moderately but significantly shorter in all four CD4+ subsets.

Expressed TCRB transcripts were sequenced because the isolated RNA had all been reverse transcribed beforehand. Method: immunoSEQ multiplex PCR; TCRdb's copy keeps in-frame clones and lacks some. The table has hundreds of thousands of clones, over 9.5% seen once. This clone has more than one count but fewer than ten. Its antigen remains unknown. Germline values: CDR1 SEHNR, CDR2 FQNEAQ (reference sequence). This CDR3 contains 11 residues. V gave up 9 bases and J gave up 3 bases, with 7 bases separating them. Sequences were obtained from naive CD4+ T cells from blood. The sequence derives from a woman between 18 and 29 years old with type 1 diabetes. V is TRBV7-9 and J is TRBJ2-3; D may be TRBD2 (5 bases). CDR3 amino acids: CASVATDTQYF. The DNA for the CDR3 is TGTGCCAGTGTAGCGACAGATACGCAGTATTTT.